A selection of T cell receptor beta chains follows, all from one sample in a study of T-cell reconstitution after alpha-beta-depleted transplantation in children. One entry per CDR3 protein results from TCRdb running MiXCR on the PCR reads. The table lists 450,000 to 600,000 distinct CDR3 sequences, approximately 12% of them singletons. This material consisted of PBMCs, mostly from graft donor cells, taken 360 days after TCRalphabeta/CD19-depleted stem cell transplant. These receptors came from a male patient between 10 and 17 years old who had a stem cell transplant for acute myeloid leukemia, so the T cells may come from the graft donor. The CDR3 runs from the conserved cysteine through the conserved F or W. A D gene is named only where the DNA matches it firmly. Rows may omit the clone size; those that give it use once, few, many or a size class.

V gene: TRBV12-3/TRBV12-4
clone size: NA
D gene: NA
J gene: TRBJ2-5
CDR3 DNA: TGTGCCAGCACCACGTACCAAGAGACCCAGTACTTC
CDR3 protein: CASTTYQETQYF

V gene: TRBV7-2
clone size: few
D gene: TRBD2
J gene: TRBJ2-7
CDR3 DNA: TGTGCCAGCAGTTCAACCCCCGGGACTAGCTTGGACTTC
CDR3 protein: CASSSTPGTSLDF

V gene: TRBV12-3/TRBV12-4
clone size: many
D gene: TRBD2
J gene: TRBJ2-1
CDR3 DNA: TGTGCCAGCAGTTTACGGGGACTAGCCGTCAACTCCTACAATGAGCAGTTCTTC
CDR3 protein: CASSLRGLAVNSYNEQFF

V gene: TRBV28
clone size: few
D gene: NA
J gene: TRBJ2-1
CDR3 DNA: TGTGCCAGCAGACCGGGACTTATACTCAATGAGCAGTTCTTC
CDR3 protein: CASRPGLILNEQFF

V gene: TRBV29-1
clone size: NA
D gene: NA
J gene: TRBJ2-7
CDR3 DNA: TGCAGCGTTGTTGCGGGGAATTCCTACGAGCAGTACTTC
CDR3 protein: CSVVAGNSYEQYF

V gene: TRBV5-1
clone size: few
D gene: TRBD2
J gene: TRBJ2-1
CDR3 DNA: TGCGCCAGCAGCGGAGGACTAGCGGGTAAGCAGTTCTTC
CDR3 protein: CASSGGLAGKQFF

V gene: TRBV12-3/TRBV12-4
clone size: NA
D gene: NA
J gene: TRBJ2-3
CDR3 DNA: TGTGCCAGCAGTTTACATTGGACTACCACAGATACGCAGTATTTT
CDR3 protein: CASSLHWTTTDTQYF

V gene: TRBV7-8
clone size: NA
D gene: TRBD2
J gene: TRBJ2-7
CDR3 DNA: TGTGCCAGCAGCTTAGGGGTTGGGTCTAGCGGGAATACCTACGAGCAGTACTTC
CDR3 protein: CASSLGVGSSGNTYEQYF

V gene: TRBV20-1
clone size: NA
D gene: TRBD2
J gene: TRBJ2-7
CDR3 DNA: TGCAGTGCTCTGCGGACTAGTTTGTACGAGCAGTACTTC
CDR3 protein: CSALRTSLYEQYF

V gene: TRBV11-2
clone size: few
D gene: NA
J gene: TRBJ2-1
CDR3 DNA: TGTGCCAGCAGCTTACTGGTGGGATCGAATGAGCAGTTCTTC
CDR3 protein: CASSLLVGSNEQFF

V gene: TRBV6-1
clone size: few
D gene: NA
J gene: TRBJ1-2
CDR3 DNA: TGTGCCAGCAGTGACACGAATAGGGTCTATGGCTACACCTTC
CDR3 protein: CASSDTNRVYGYTF

V gene: TRBV5-1
clone size: few
D gene: NA
J gene: TRBJ2-7
CDR3 DNA: TGCGCCAGCAGCTTGGAACTACCCGGGGTCTACGAGCAGTACTTC
CDR3 protein: CASSLELPGVYEQYF

V gene: TRBV20-1
clone size: many
D gene: TRBD2
J gene: TRBJ2-1
CDR3 DNA: TGCAGTGCTGAGACTAGCAGCTACAATGAGCAGTTCTTC
CDR3 protein: CSAETSSYNEQFF

V gene: TRBV20-1
clone size: NA
D gene: TRBD1
J gene: TRBJ2-7
CDR3 DNA: TGCAGTGCTAGAGATTGGTCAGGGGGCCCCTACGAGCAGTACTTC
CDR3 protein: CSARDWSGGPYEQYF

V gene: TRBV9
clone size: few
D gene: NA
J gene: TRBJ1-2
CDR3 DNA: TGTGCCAGCAGCGTAGCCGGGGAGAACTATGGCTACACCTTC
CDR3 protein: CASSVAGENYGYTF

V gene: TRBV28
clone size: few
D gene: NA
J gene: TRBJ2-7
CDR3 DNA: TGTGCCAGCAGTCCCGTACCGGACAGATACGAGCAGTACTTC
CDR3 protein: CASSPVPDRYEQYF

V gene: TRBV29-1
clone size: NA
D gene: NA
J gene: TRBJ2-7
CDR3 DNA: TGCAGCGTTAGATCTTACTCCTACGAGCAGTACTTC
CDR3 protein: CSVRSYSYEQYF